The 18 T cell receptor beta chains presented below share a single source sample, sequenced in a study of blood T cell repertoires in COVID-19. The method was immunoSEQ multiplex PCR; TCRdb's version includes in-frame clones alone and lacks a portion of them. Altogether under 120,000 clones are present, roughly nine tenths being singletons, with the ten largest covering 32%. Sequencing was performed on peripheral blood. The source is a woman of 80 years or more with acute or convalescent COVID-19.

The chain uses TRBV27 and TRBJ1-2; TRBD1 is a possible D gene (5 bases). Germline V lookup: CDR1 MNHEY, CDR2 SMNVEV (reference sequence). The CDR3 runs 15 residues. The V and J ends lost 6 bases and 5 bases respectively, with 19 bases between them. CDR3 nucleotides: TGTGCCAGCAGAATACCCCAGGGCTTCGGGTATGGCTACACCTTC. Translated, it gives CASRIPQGFGYGYTF.

The chain recombines TRBV7-2 with TRBJ1-2; D possibly corresponds to TRBD1 (5 bases). The CDR3 extends over 16 amino acids. Trimming pared 5 bases from V and 8 bases from J, leaving 24 bases between. The germline V gene has CDR1 SGHTA and CDR2 FQGNSA. The CDR3 bases are TGTGCCAGCAGCCCCCATACCAAGACAGTTGGGGGGGGCTACACCTTC. Protein product: CASSPHTKTVGGGYTF. Using reference TRBV7-2 and TRBJ1-2 for the parts outside the CDR3, the full variable domain is GAGVSQSPSNKVTEKGKDVELRCDPISGHTALYWYRQSLGQGLEFLIYFQGNSAPDKSGLPSDRFSAERTGGSVSTLTIQRTQQEDSAVYLCASSPHTKTVGGGYTFGSGTRLTVV.

This chain joins TRBV6-2 or TRBV6-3 and TRBJ1-5; 7 positions match TRBD1. Germline-derived CDR1 and CDR2 are MNHEY and SVGEGT. The CDR3 covers 19 residues. V gave up 0 bases and J gave up 0 bases; unmatched junction bases: 11. The CDR3 loop reads CASSYSGRSGQFSNQPQHF. The CDR3 DNA reads as TGTGCCAGCAGTTACTCTGGTAGGTCGGGACAGTTTAGCAATCAGCCCCAGCATTTT.

This chain joins TRBV28 and TRBJ1-2; 11 bases align to TRBD1. Germline CDR1 and CDR2: MDHEN and SYDVKM. The CDR3 length is 15 residues. The V gene end was trimmed by 2 bases and the J gene end by 8 bases; junction bases not matched to a gene: 7. CDR3 loop: CASSLTRRDRGGYTF. The CDR3 DNA is TGTGCCAGCAGTTTAACCCGCCGGGACAGGGGGGGCTACACCTTC.

The CDR3 bases are TGTGCCAGCAGCTTTTCGGGGGGAAAACTGTTTTTT. It yields the protein CASSFSGGKLFF. The J gene is TRBJ1-4, the V gene TRBV5-6; possibly TRBD1 for D (5 bases). The V gene's germline CDR1 is SGHDT and CDR2 YYEEEE. There are 12 residues in the CDR3. Trimming left V 2 bases short and J 10 bases short, with 9 bases between.

This chain connects TRBV3-1 (or the pseudogene TRBV3-2) to TRBJ2-7, with D possibly matching TRBD1 (5 bases). The CDR3 consists of 15 residues. Germline V gene sequence: CDR1 LGHDT, CDR2 YNNKEL (reference sequence). Trimming removed 2 bases from V and 2 bases from J, with 13 bases in between. The CDR3 loop reads CASSQMGRATYEQYF. The CDR3 DNA reads as TGTGCCAGCAGCCAAATGGGCAGGGCAACCTACGAGCAGTACTTC.

The V and J genes are TRBV4-1 and TRBJ1-2, with 10 bases fitting TRBD1. The CDR3 spans 15 residues. V dropped 3 bases and J dropped 4; count of bases not matched to a gene: 5. Looked up from germline, CDR1 is MGHRA and CDR2 is YSYEKL. The CDR3 nucleotides read TGCGCCAGCAGCCAGGATGACAGGGGGCCCTATGGCTACACCTTC. Amino acid sequence: CASSQDDRGPYGYTF.

This clone has just one count. J is TRBJ2-3 and V is TRBV4-3; 7 bases are a match to TRBD2. Trimming at V came to 4 bases and at J to 4 bases, leaving 11 bases not matched to a gene. From germline, CDR1 is LGHNA and CDR2 YSLEER. The CDR3 contains 16 residues. This CDR3 reads CASSRAEGRGADTQYF. CDR3 bases: TGCGCCAGCAGCCGGGCTGAAGGACGGGGGGCAGATACGCAGTATTTT.

The V and J genes are TRBV2 and TRBJ1-2; unclear D gene. The CDR3 has 13 residues. Trimming removed 6 bases from V and 3 bases from J, with 11 bases in between. Germline lookup yields CDR1 SNHLY and CDR2 FYNNEI. In DNA, the CDR3 is TGTGCCAGCAGCGCAGACAAAGACTATGGCTACACCTTC. Its protein product is CASSADKDYGYTF.

V gene TRBV19 combines with J gene TRBJ2-5; 10 positions match TRBD1. CDR3 length: 15 residues. CDR1 and CDR2 (germline): LNHDA, SQIVND (reference sequence). The V and J ends lost 6 bases and 1 base, in that order; junction bases with no gene match: 5. The DNA of the CDR3 is TGTGCCAGTAGCTGGACAGGGGGTCTCCAAGAGACCCAGTACTTC. This gives the protein CASSWTGGLQETQYF.

In regard to this clone: Different DNA sequences within this sample yield the same CDR3. V is TRBV9 and J is TRBJ1-6, with TRBD1 matching over 8 bases. CDR1 is SGDLS and CDR2 is YYNGEE in the germline V gene. The CDR3 totals 15 residues. The ends lost 0 bases at V and 6 bases at J; junction bases unmatched: 2. The CDR3 nucleotides are TGTGCCAGCAGCGTAGACACAGGGGGTAATTCACCCCTCCACTTT. Its translation: CASSVDTGGNSPLHF.

V usage is TRBV10-1 and J usage is TRBJ2-5, with 9 bases lining up with TRBD1. The CDR3 consists of 15 residues. The germline V gene encodes CDR1 WNHNN and CDR2 SYGVQD (reference sequence). V dropped 2 bases and J dropped 5; count of bases not matched to a gene: 6. The CDR3 loop reads CASSEGTGQGETQYF. CDR3 sequence (DNA): TGCGCCAGCAGTGAGGGGACAGGGCAGGGGGAGACCCAGTACTTC.

The chain links TRBV28 to TRBJ1-2, with 8 bases that match TRBD1. V was pared by 5 bases and J by 5 bases, with 19 bases of the junction left unmatched. This CDR3 has 18 residues. CDR1 is MDHEN and CDR2 is SYDVKM in the germline V gene. The CDR3 spells CASSTNHLLDRDPYGYTF. DNA for the CDR3: TGTGCCAGCAGTACAAATCATCTTCTGGACAGGGATCCATATGGCTACACCTTC.

V and J are TRBV28 and TRBJ2-7; the D gene is possibly TRBD1 (6 bases). This CDR3 has 13 residues. Germline V CDR1 and CDR2: MDHEN, SYDVKM. The V and J ends lost 6 bases and 2 bases respectively, with 11 bases between them. CDR3 amino acids: CASRSTGPYEQYF. CDR3 nucleotide sequence: TGTGCCAGCAGATCGACAGGACCCTACGAGCAGTACTTC.

This chain links TRBV21-1 with TRBJ1-2; the table gives TRBD1 as D, unverified against the DNA. TRBV21-1 is a pseudogene locus. The CDR3 extends over 13 amino acids. The CDR3 loop is CASKDRANYGYTF. The CDR3 nucleotides read TGTGCCAGCAAGGACAGGGCTAACTATGGCTACACCTTC.

V usage is TRBV5-1 and J usage is TRBJ1-3, with 9 nucleotides matching TRBD1. Germline CDR1 is SGHRS and CDR2 is YFSETQ. This CDR3 contains 15 residues. The ends lost 7 bases at V and 5 bases at J; junction bases unmatched: 10. The CDR3 bases are TGCGCCAGCCGGATGACCGGGACAGGGAGAAACACCATATATTTT. Protein sequence: CASRMTGTGRNTIYF.

The chain links TRBV10-3 to TRBJ2-1, with 7 bases that match TRBD2. With 2 bases clipped from V and 5 bases from J, the junction kept 6 bases outside the gene matches. The germline gives CDR1 ENHRY, CDR2 SYGVKD. CDR3 length equals 15 residues. The CDR3 DNA reads TGTGCCATCAGTGAGCGGACTAGAGGAGACAATGAGCAGTTCTTC. Protein product: CAISERTRGDNEQFF.

This clone was observed a single time. The chain joins TRBV10-2 to TRBJ1-2; D is uncertain. Trimming removed 10 bases from V and 1 base from J, with 13 bases in between. Per germline, CDR1 WSHSY and CDR2 SAAADI. There are 13 residues in the CDR3. The CDR3 spells CATEPGINYGYTF. The CDR3 nucleotides are TGCGCCACCGAACCAGGAATTAACTATGGCTACACCTTC.